There are a few counts of the clone carrying this T cell receptor beta chain. As yet, its antigen is unknown. Sequencing used immunoSEQ multiplex PCR; TCRdb keeps in-frame clones, though not all of them. This table has more than 150,000 clones, about 72% appearing once. The sample comes from a study of cytotoxic CD8 clonotypes in ibrutinib-treated CLL. Turning to the study itself: Among the patients, some eleven presented as relapsed/refractory and fewer than 16 as treatment-naive; some 17 showed unmutated IGHV. Response was recorded as partial in roughly 25 patients and complete in 2; at median 68 months, approximately 15 remained remitted and approximately 12 had progressed.

Findings of the study overall: Having risen at ibrutinib response, clonality had fallen back toward baseline by progression. Baseline clonality, above age-matched healthy donor levels, tracked circulating CD8+ T-cell counts.

The sequence derives from a human donor with chronic lymphocytic leukemia. Sequenced material: PBMCs, taken after 24 months of ibrutinib treatment.

The CDR3 DNA reads TGTGCCAGCAGTGGGGTGCCTGGAAACACCATATATTTT. Translating gives CASSGVPGNTIYF. V and J are TRBV2 and TRBJ1-3; D is undetermined. CDR1 and CDR2 (germline): SNHLY, FYNNEI. This CDR3 contains 13 residues. Trimming removed 4 bases from V and 2 bases from J, with 6 bases in between.